The TCR beta chain under discussion was sequenced for a study of T cells in Graves' hyperthyroidism and ophthalmopathy. Germline assignment: CDR1 KGHDR and CDR2 SFDVKD. After removal of 7 bases from V and 5 bases from J, the junction contained 13 bases not matched to a gene. This CDR3 comprises 17 residues. The source material, RNA transcripts, was used to amplify TCR beta CDR3 regions. First-round RT-PCR targeting the TCR CDR3 was performed with the HTBI primer set. TCRdb processed the multiplex PCR reads anew with MiXCR; each CDR3 protein has one entry. The sample shows roughly 380,000 distinct CDR3 sequences, approximately 13% of them seen only once.

The origin of this receptor is a woman in her sixties with Graves' hyperthyroidism. The chain is built from TRBV24-1 and TRBJ2-2; 9 nucleotides line up with TRBD1. Specimen: blood. The CDR3: CATRSRDRDSRTGELFF. CDR3 bases: TGTGCCACCAGAAGCCGGGACAGGGATTCAAGAACCGGGGAGCTGTTTTTT.